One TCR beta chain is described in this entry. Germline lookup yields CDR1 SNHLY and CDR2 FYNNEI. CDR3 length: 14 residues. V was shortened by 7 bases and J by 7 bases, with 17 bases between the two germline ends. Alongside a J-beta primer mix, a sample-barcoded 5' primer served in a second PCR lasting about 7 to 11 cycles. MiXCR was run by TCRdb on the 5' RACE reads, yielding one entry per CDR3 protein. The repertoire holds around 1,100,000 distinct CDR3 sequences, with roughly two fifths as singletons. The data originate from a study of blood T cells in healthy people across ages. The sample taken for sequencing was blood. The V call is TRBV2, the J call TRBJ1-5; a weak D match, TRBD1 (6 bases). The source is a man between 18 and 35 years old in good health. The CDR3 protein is CASKVEQGGQPQHF. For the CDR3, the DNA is TGTGCCAGCAAAGTCGAACAGGGTGGCCAGCCCCAGCATTTT.